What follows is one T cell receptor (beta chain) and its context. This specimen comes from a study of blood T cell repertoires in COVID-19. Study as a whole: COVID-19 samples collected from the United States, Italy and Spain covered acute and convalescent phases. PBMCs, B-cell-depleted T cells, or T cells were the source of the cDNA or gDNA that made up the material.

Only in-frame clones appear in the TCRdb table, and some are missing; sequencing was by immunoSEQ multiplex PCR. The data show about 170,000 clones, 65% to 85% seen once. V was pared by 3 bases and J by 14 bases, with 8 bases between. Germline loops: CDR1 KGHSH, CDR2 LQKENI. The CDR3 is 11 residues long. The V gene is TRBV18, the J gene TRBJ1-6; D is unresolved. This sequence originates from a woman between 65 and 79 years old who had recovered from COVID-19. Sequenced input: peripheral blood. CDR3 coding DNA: TGTGCCAGCTCACCTGGAGAATCCCTCCACTTT. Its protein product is CASSPGESLHF.